Detailed here is one T cell receptor beta chain. Reverse transcription used roughly 0.45 to 1 ug RNA and random hexamers. MiXCR was run by TCRdb on the immunoSEQ multiplex PCR reads, yielding one entry per CDR3 protein. The sample shows around 81,000 distinct CDR3 sequences, roughly 94% of them seen only once. CDR1 is SGDLS and CDR2 is YYNGEE in the germline V gene. With 4 bases removed from V and 4 bases from J, the gap between germline ends came to 12 bases. This CDR3 spans 14 amino acids. The data derive from a study of CD8 T cells in Susac syndrome. The chain links TRBV9 to TRBJ1-5; possible D gene TRBD1, 6 bases. The sequenced material came from CD8+ T cells from PBMCs. This receptor was obtained from a human donor with Susac syndrome. The CDR3 spells CASSTGTPNQPQHF. The CDR3 nucleotides are TGTGCCAGCAGCACCGGGACACCAAATCAGCCCCAGCATTTT.